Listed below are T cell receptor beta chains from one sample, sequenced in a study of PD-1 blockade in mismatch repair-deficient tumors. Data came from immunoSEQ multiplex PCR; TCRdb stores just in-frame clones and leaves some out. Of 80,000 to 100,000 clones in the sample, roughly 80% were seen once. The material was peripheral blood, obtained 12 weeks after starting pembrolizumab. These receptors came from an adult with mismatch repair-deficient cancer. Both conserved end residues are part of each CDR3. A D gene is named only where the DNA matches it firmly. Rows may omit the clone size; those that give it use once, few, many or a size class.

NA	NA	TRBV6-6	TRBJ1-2	TGTGCCAGCAGTTACTCGAAGTCAGGGGCCTATGGCTACACCTTC	CASSYSKSGAYGYTF
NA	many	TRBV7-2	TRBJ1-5	TGTGCCAGCAGCTCACGGGGGGGCAATCAGCCCCAGCATTTT	CASSSRGGNQPQHF
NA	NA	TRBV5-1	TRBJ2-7	TGCGCCAGCAGCTTGTGGGCTAGCGCCAACGAGCAGTACTTC	CASSLWASANEQYF
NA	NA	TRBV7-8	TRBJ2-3	TGTGCCAGCAGCTTAGGGGCCCGCACAGATACGCAGTATTTT	CASSLGARTDTQYF
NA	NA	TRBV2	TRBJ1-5	TGTGCCAGCCGGACAGACGGTCAACCCCAGCATTTT	CASRTDGQPQHF
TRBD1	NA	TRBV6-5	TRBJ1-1	TGTGCCAGCAGTAACAGGGGGCGCGGGACTGAAGCTTTCTTT	CASSNRGRGTEAFF
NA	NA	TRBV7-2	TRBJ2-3	TGTGCCAGCAGCTTAATGGGCACAGATACGCAGTATTTT	CASSLMGTDTQYF
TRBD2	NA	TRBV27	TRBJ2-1	TGTGCCAGCAGTTTATCGACTAGCGGGAGAGGAGAGCAGTTCTTC	CASSLSTSGRGEQFF
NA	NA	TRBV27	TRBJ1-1	TGTGCCAGCAGTTTCGGCAGGGACACTGAAGCTTTCTTT	CASSFGRDTEAFF
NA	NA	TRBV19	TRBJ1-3	TGTGCCAGTAGTACAATGGCCCGCGGGGGGACTGGAAACACCATATATTTT	CASSTMARGGTGNTIYF